This T cell receptor (beta chain) was recorded in a study of CD8 T cells in ankylosing spondylitis. The CDR3 has 14 amino acids. Germline CDR1 is SEHNR and CDR2 is FQNEAQ (reference sequence). V was pared by 4 bases and J by 6 bases, with 13 bases between. General observations from the study: Ankylosing spondylitis blood appeared to carry a characteristic TCR beta motif of several highly homologous variants.

A remark on this clonotype: What it binds is not known.

Each CDR3 protein is one row after TCRdb ran MiXCR on the 5' RACE reads. The sample yields some 700,000 distinct CDR3 sequences, under 20% seen once. This chain links TRBV7-9 with TRBJ2-1; a possible D gene is TRBD2 (6 bases). The source of this sequence is a male donor with ankylosing spondylitis. The source material was blood, either unsorted or a sorted T cell fraction (not recorded which). The CDR3 DNA sequence: TGTGCCAGCAGCTACCCGGGGGATGGCAATGAGCAGTTCTTC. This encodes CASSYPGDGNEQFF.